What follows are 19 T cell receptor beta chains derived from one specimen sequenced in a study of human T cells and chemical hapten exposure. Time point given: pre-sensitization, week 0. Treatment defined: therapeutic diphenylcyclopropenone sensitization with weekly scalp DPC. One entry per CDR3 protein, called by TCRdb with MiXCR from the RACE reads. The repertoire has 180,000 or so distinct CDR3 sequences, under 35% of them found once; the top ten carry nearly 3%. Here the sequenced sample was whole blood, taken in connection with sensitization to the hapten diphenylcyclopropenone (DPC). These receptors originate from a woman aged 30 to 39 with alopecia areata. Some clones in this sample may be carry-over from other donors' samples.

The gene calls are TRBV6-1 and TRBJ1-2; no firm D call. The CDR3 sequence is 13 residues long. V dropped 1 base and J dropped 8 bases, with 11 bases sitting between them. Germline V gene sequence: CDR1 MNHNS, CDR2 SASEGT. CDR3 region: CASSEGASWGYTF. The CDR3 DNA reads TGTGCCAGCAGTGAAGGGGCCAGCTGGGGCTACACCTTC.

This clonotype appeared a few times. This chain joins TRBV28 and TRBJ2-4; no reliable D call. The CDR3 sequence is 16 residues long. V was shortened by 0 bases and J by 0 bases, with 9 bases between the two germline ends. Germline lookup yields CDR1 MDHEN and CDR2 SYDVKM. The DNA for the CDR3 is TGTGCCAGCAGTTTATGGGGGTCCCCAGCCAAAAACATTCAGTACTTC. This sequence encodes CASSLWGSPAKNIQYF.

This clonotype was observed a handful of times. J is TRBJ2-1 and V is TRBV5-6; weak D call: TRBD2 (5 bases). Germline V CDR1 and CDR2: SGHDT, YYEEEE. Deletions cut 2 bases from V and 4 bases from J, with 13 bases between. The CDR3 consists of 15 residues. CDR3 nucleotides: TGTGCCAGCAGCTTTTTGACTAATAATTACAATGAGCAGTTCTTC. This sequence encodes CASSFLTNNYNEQFF.

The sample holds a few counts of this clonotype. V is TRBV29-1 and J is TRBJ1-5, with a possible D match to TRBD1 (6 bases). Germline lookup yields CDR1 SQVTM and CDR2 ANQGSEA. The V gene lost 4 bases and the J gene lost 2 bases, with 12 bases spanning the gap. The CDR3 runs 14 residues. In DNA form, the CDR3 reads TGCAGCGTTGCGGCAGGGGCAGGCAATCAGCCCCAGCATTTT. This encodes CSVAAGAGNQPQHF.

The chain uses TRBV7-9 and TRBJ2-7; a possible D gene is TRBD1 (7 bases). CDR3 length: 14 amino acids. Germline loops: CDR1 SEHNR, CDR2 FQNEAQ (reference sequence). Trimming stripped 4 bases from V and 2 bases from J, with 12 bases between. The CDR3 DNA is TGTGCCAGCAGCTCGCGGGACAGCCCCTACGAGCAGTACTTC. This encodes CASSSRDSPYEQYF.

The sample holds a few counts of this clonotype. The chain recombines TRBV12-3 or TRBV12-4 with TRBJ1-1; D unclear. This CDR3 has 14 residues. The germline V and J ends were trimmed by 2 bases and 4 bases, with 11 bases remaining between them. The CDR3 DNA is TGTGCCAGCAGTTTAAAGTCCTTGGGCACTGAAGCTTTCTTT. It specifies CASSLKSLGTEAFF.

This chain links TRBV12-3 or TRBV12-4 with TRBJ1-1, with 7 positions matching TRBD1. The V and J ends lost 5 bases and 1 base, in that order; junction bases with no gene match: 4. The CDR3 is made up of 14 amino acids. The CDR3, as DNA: TGTGCCAGCAGTCGACAGGGAACGAACACTGAAGCTTTCTTT. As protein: CASSRQGTNTEAFF.

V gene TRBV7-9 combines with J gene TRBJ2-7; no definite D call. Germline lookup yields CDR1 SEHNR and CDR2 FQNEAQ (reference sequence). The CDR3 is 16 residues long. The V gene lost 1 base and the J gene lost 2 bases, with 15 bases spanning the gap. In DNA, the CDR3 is TGTGCCAGCAGCTTAGGTTTTGGGCTACGTCCCTACGAGCAGTACTTC. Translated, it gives CASSLGFGLRPYEQYF.

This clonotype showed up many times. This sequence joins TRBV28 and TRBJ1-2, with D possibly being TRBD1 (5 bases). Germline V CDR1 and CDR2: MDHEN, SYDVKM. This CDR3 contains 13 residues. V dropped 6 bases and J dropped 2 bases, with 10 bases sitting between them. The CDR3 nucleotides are TGTGCCAGCAGCCGGACACTCAACTATGGCTACACCTTC. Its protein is CASSRTLNYGYTF.

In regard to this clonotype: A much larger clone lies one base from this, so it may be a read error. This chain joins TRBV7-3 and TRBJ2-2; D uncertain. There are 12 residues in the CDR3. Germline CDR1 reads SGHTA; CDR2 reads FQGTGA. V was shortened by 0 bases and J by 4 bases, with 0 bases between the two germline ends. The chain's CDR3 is CASSLTTGELFF. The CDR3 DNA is TGTGCCAGCAGCTTAACCACCGGGGAGCTGTTTTTT.

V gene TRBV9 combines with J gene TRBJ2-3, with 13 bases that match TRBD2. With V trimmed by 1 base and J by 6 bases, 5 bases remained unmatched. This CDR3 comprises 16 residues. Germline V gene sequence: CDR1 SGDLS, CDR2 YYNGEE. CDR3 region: CASSVTSGGAIDTQYF. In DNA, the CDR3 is TGTGCCAGCAGCGTAACTAGCGGGGGGGCAATCGATACGCAGTATTTT. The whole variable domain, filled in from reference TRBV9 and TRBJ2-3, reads DSGVTQTPKHLITATGQRVTLRCSPRSGDLSVYWYQQSLDQGLQFLIQYYNGEERAKGNILERFSAQQFPDLHSELNLSSLELGDSALYFCASSVTSGGAIDTQYFGPGTRLTVL.

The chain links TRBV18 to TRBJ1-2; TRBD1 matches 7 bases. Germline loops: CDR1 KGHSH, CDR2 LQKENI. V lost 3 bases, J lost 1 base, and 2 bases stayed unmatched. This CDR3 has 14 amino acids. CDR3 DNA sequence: TGTGCCAGCTCACCGGGACAGAGTAACTATGGCTACACCTTC. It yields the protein CASSPGQSNYGYTF.

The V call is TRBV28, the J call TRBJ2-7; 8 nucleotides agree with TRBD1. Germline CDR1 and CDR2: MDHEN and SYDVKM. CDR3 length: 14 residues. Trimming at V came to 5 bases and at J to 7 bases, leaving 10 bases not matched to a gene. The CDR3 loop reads CASSQWTGMLEQYF. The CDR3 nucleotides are TGTGCCAGCAGTCAGTGGACAGGGATGCTGGAGCAGTACTTC.

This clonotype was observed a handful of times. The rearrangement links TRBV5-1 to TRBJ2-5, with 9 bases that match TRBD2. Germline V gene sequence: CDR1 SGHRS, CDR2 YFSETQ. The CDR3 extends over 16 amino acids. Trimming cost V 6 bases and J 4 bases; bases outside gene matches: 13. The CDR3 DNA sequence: TGCGCCAGCACCCAGCGGGGGGCCGTGGAGGGAGAGACCCAGTACTTC. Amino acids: CASTQRGAVEGETQYF.

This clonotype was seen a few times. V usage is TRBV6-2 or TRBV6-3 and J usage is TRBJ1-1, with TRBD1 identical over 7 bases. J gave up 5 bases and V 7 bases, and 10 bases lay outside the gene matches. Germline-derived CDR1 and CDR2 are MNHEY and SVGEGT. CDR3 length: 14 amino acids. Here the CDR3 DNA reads TGTGCCAGCACCTTAGGGGGCTCGAGGACTGAAGCTTTCTTT. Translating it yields CASTLGGSRTEAFF.

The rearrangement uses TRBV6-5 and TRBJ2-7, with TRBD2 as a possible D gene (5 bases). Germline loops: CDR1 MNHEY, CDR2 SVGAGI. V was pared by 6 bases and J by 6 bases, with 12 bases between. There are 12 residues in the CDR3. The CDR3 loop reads CASSSDGGEQYF. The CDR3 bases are TGTGCCAGCAGCTCGGACGGAGGCGAGCAGTACTTC.

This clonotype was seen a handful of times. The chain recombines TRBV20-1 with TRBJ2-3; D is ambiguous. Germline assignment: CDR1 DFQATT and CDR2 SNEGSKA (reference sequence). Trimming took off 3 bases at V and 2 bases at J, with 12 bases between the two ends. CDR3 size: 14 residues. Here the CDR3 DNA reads TGCAGTGCTAGTTCATTGACTTCCACAGATACGCAGTATTTT. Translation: CSASSLTSTDTQYF.

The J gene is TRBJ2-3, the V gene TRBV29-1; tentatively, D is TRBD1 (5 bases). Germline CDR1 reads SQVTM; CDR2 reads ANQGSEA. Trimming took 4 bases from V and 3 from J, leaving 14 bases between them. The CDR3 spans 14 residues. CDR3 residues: CSVVGRVGTDTQYF. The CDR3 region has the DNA TGCAGCGTTGTAGGCAGGGTGGGAACAGATACGCAGTATTTT.

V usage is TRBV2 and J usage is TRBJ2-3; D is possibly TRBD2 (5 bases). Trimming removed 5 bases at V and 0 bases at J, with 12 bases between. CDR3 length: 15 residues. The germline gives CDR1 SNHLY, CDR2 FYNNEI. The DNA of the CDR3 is TGTGCCAGCAGTTGGTTAGCGAGGAGCACAGATACGCAGTATTTT. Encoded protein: CASSWLARSTDTQYF.